Listed below are T cell receptor beta chains from one sample, sequenced in a study of blood T cell repertoires in COVID-19. The method was immunoSEQ multiplex PCR; TCRdb's version includes in-frame clones alone and lacks a portion of them. The table lists 48,000 or so clones, around 91% of them singletons, with around 3.1% in the top ten. Source material: peripheral blood. These receptors were taken from a human donor in a cohort sampled during active COVID-19. Both conserved end residues are part of each CDR3.

CDR3 protein: CASSQGLADYNEQFF
J gene: TRBJ2-1
V gene: TRBV7-7

CDR3 protein: CASSEQERAGEKLFF
J gene: TRBJ1-4
V gene: TRBV2

CDR3 protein: CASSVTGIGSGNTIYF
J gene: TRBJ1-3
V gene: TRBV6-1

CDR3 protein: CSVEEVVGNEQFF
J gene: TRBJ2-1
V gene: TRBV29-1

CDR3 protein: CSARIVSSQYF
J gene: TRBJ2-3
V gene: TRBV20-1

CDR3 protein: CASSPETGVETQYF
J gene: TRBJ2-5
V gene: TRBV6-6

CDR3 protein: CASSEQRSNTGELFF
J gene: TRBJ2-2
V gene: TRBV2

CDR3 protein: CASSQVGGRGAFF
J gene: TRBJ1-1
V gene: TRBV14

CDR3 protein: CASSLVRGRAGANVLTF
J gene: TRBJ2-6
V gene: TRBV11-2

CDR3 protein: CASSLGTSGVYNEQFF
J gene: TRBJ2-1
V gene: TRBV5-4

CDR3 protein: CASSSLRQSLGPKNIQYF
J gene: TRBJ2-4
V gene: TRBV11-2

CDR3 protein: CASSPQGTSGNEQFF
J gene: TRBJ2-1
V gene: TRBV7-3

CDR3 protein: CASSAGQGPLSGNTIYF
J gene: TRBJ1-3
V gene: TRBV9

CDR3 protein: CASSDPRAETQYF
J gene: TRBJ2-5
V gene: TRBV25-1

CDR3 protein: CASSLEGQGYLSF
J gene: TRBJ2-7
V gene: TRBV7-6

CDR3 protein: CASSLGTSGRLDEQFF
J gene: TRBJ2-1
V gene: TRBV11-2

CDR3 protein: CASSLQSGTETQYF
J gene: TRBJ2-5
V gene: TRBV9

CDR3 protein: CASSPLGAGGSYEQYF
J gene: TRBJ2-7
V gene: TRBV18

CDR3 protein: CASSEGGHYNSPLHF
J gene: TRBJ1-6
V gene: TRBV6-1

CDR3 protein: CASSLVPGAYEQYF
J gene: TRBJ2-7
V gene: TRBV5-1

CDR3 protein: CASSTGTGGETQYF
J gene: TRBJ2-5
V gene: TRBV5-4

CDR3 protein: CASSESGLAGANEQFF
J gene: TRBJ2-1
V gene: TRBV10-1

CDR3 protein: CASSFLAGGNNEQFF
J gene: TRBJ2-1
V gene: TRBV28

CDR3 protein: CASSTEAITEAFF
J gene: TRBJ1-1
V gene: TRBV6-5

CDR3 protein: CASSPLRTASDEKLFF
J gene: TRBJ1-4
V gene: TRBV18

CDR3 protein: CASSRQGSGGTEAFF
J gene: TRBJ1-1
V gene: TRBV5-4

CDR3 protein: CASSPHGLAGGTYEQYF
J gene: TRBJ2-7
V gene: TRBV7-8

CDR3 protein: CASSLKAGGPKNTGELFF
J gene: TRBJ2-2
V gene: TRBV5-4

CDR3 protein: CASSEQGGSNQPQHF
J gene: TRBJ1-5
V gene: TRBV6-1

CDR3 protein: CASSLNYNDRDSNQPQHF
J gene: TRBJ1-5
V gene: TRBV5-1

CDR3 protein: CASSPGTGMNTGELFF
J gene: TRBJ2-2
V gene: TRBV9

CDR3 protein: CASSYDGRGNSGNTIYF
J gene: TRBJ1-3
V gene: TRBV6-2/TRBV6-3

CDR3 protein: CASSIPDRVGAFF
J gene: TRBJ1-1
V gene: TRBV5-4

CDR3 protein: CASRGGEGSPLHF
J gene: TRBJ1-6
V gene: TRBV2

CDR3 protein: CASSGGTGSSGANVLTF
J gene: TRBJ2-6
V gene: TRBV9

CDR3 protein: CASSLAGLYEQYF
J gene: TRBJ2-7
V gene: TRBV5-1

CDR3 protein: CASSPGDSSYEQYF
J gene: TRBJ2-7
V gene: TRBV9

CDR3 protein: CAWSVGSGQPQHF
J gene: TRBJ1-5
V gene: TRBV30

CDR3 protein: CASSPDRIGIGFYNEQFF
J gene: TRBJ2-1
V gene: TRBV11-2